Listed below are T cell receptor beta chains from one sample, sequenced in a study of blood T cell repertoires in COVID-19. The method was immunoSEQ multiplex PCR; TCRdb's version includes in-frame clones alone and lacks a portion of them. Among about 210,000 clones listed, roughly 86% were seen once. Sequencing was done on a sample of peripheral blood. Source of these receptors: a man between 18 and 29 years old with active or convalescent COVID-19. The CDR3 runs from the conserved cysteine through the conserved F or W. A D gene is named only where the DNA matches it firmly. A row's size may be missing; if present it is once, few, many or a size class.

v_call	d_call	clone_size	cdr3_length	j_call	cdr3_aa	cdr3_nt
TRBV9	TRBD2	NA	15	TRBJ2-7	CASSVSLAGEVEQYF	TGTGCCAGCAGCGTATCTCTAGCGGGAGAGGTCGAGCAGTACTTC
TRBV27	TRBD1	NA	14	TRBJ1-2	CASRPSGGTYGYTF	TGTGCCAGCAGACCTTCAGGGGGGACGTACGGCTACACCTTC
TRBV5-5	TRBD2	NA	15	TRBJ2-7	CASSLASGQTYEQYF	TGTGCCAGCAGCTTAGCTAGCGGGCAAACATACGAGCAGTACTTC
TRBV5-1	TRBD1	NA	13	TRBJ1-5	CASGEQGFQPQHF	TGCGCCAGCGGGGAACAGGGGTTTCAGCCCCAGCATTTT
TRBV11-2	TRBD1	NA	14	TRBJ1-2	CASDRQGTNYGYTF	TGTGCCAGCGACAGACAGGGAACGAACTATGGCTACACCTTC
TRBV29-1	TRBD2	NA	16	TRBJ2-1	CSVEPGSGGTYNEQFF	TGCAGCGTTGAACCCGGAAGCGGGGGGACCTACAATGAGCAGTTCTTC
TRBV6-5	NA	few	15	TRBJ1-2	CATLGPRWANYGYTF	TGTGCCACACTTGGGCCTCGATGGGCCAACTATGGCTACACCTTC
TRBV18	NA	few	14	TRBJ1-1	CASSPAPGYSEAFF	TGTGCCAGCTCACCAGCCCCAGGCTATTCTGAAGCTTTCTTT
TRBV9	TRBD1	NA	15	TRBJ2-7	CASILQDRVPYEQYF	TGTGCCAGCATCCTGCAGGACAGGGTTCCCTACGAGCAGTACTTC
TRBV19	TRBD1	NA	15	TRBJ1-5	CASSFLGTVNQPQHF	TGTGCCAGTAGTTTCCTCGGGACAGTTAATCAGCCCCAGCATTTT
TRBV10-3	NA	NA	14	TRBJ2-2	CAISGRAGAGELFF	TGTGCCATCAGCGGAAGAGCCGGGGCCGGGGAGCTGTTTTTT